The clone carrying this T cell receptor (beta chain) was detected only a few times. Its antigen remains unidentified. Time point denoted: after dendritic cell vaccination, including at tumor progression/relapse. This sample is drawn from a study of glioma-infiltrating T cells after dendritic cell vaccination. Study overall: Between the early 2000s and the early 2010s, patients got autologous tumor lysate-pulsed dendritic cell vaccines. Patients received three intradermal dendritic cell vaccine injections at biweekly intervals.

The primer mix had 60 V beta and 13 J beta primers. This table comes from immunoSEQ multiplex PCR, and its TCRdb copy is limited to in-frame clones, with some not included. The sample includes over 75,000 clones, 80% to 90% seen only once; the top ten take 2% to 2.5%. The CDR3 is made up of 12 amino acids. The germline V gene has CDR1 SNHLY and CDR2 FYNNEI. V was trimmed by 8 bases and J by 6 bases, leaving 10 bases between them. The study, taken as a whole, reports: Longer survival after dendritic cell vaccination followed higher pretreatment TIL content.

The TCR originated in a human donor with glioblastoma. This chain connects TRBV2 to TRBJ1-4, with D possibly matching TRBD1 (6 bases). Here the sequenced sample was blood, taken after dendritic cell vaccination. CDR3 DNA sequence: TGTGCCAGCCGGGACACTTATGAAAAACTGTTTTTT. It encodes CASRDTYEKLFF.